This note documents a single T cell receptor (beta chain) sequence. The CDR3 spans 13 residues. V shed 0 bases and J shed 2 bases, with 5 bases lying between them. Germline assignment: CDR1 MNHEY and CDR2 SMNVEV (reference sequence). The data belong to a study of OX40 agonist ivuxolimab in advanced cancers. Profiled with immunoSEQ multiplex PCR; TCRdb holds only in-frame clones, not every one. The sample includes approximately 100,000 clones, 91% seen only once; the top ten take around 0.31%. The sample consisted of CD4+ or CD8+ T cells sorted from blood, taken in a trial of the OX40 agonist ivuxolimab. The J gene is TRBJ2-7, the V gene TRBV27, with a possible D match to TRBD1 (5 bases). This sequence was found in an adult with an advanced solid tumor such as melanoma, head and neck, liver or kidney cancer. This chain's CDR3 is CASSLSGPYEQYF. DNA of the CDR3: TGTGCCAGCAGTTTATCGGGGCCCTACGAGCAGTACTTC.